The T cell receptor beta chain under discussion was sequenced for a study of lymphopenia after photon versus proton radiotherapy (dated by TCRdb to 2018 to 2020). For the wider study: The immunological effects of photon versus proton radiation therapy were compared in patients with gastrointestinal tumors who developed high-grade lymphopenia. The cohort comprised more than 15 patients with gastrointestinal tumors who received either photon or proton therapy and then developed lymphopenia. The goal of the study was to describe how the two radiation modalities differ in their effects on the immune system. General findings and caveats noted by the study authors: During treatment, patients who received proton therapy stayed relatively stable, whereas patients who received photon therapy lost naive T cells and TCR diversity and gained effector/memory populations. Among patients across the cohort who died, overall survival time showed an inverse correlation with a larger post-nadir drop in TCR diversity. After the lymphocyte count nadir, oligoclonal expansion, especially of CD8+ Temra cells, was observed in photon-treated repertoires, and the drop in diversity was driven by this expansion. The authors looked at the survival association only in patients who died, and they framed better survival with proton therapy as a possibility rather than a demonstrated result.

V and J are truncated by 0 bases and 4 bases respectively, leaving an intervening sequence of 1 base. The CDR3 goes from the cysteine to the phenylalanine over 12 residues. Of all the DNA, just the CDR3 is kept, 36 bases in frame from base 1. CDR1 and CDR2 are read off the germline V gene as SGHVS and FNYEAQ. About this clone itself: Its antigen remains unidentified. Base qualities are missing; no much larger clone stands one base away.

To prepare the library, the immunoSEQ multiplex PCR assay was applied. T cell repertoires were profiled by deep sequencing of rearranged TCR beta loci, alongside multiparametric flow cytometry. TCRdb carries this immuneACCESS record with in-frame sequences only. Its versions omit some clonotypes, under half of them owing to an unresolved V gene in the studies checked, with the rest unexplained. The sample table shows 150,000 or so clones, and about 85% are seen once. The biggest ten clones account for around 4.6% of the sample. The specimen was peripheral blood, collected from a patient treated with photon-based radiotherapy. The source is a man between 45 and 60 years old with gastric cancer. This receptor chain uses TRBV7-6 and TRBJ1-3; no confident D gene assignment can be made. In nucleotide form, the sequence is TGTGCCAGCAGCTTAGCCGGAAACACCATATATTTT. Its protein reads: CASSLAGNTIYF.